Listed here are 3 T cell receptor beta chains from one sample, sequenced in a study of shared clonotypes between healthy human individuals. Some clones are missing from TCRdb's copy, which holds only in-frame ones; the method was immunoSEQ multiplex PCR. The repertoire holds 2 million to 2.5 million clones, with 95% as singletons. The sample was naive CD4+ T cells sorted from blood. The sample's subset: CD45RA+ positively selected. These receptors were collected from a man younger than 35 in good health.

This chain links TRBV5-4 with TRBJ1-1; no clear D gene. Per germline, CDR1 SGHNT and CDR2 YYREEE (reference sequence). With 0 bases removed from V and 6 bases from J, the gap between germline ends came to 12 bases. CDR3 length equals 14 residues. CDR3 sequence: CASSLGVRLAEAFF. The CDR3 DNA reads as TGTGCCAGCAGCTTGGGTGTCCGCCTCGCTGAAGCTTTCTTT.

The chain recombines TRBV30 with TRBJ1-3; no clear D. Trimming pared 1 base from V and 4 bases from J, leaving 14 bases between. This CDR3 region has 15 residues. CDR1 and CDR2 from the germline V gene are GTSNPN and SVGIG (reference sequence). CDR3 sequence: CAWSEARLGGNTIYF. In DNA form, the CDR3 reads TGTGCCTGGAGTGAAGCCCGGCTGGGGGGAAACACCATATATTTT. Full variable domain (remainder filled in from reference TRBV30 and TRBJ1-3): SQTIHQWPATLVQPVGSPLSLECTVEGTSNPNLYWYRQAAGRGLQLLFYSVGIGQISSEVPQNLSASRPQDRQFILSSKKLLLSDSGFYLCAWSEARLGGNTIYFGEGSWLTVV.

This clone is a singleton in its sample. The CDR3 loop reads CASSPSMNTEAFF. DNA of the CDR3: TGTGCCAGCAGTCCATCCATGAACACTGAAGCTTTCTTT. The chain joins TRBV6-4 to TRBJ1-1; no clear D gene. Germline CDR1 is MRHNA and CDR2 is SNTAGT. Between the trimmed V and J ends, which lost 5 bases and 0 bases, there was a span of 7 bases. This CDR3 is 13 amino acids long.